The T cell receptor (beta chain) described here comes from a study of T cell changes during pregnancy in multiple sclerosis. Germline V gene lookup returns CDR1 LGHNT and CDR2 FRNRAP. This CDR3 spans 13 amino acids. V lost 6 bases to trimming and J lost 8 bases; unmatched junction nucleotides: 7. This table comes from immunoSEQ multiplex PCR, and its TCRdb copy is limited to in-frame clones, with some not included. The table has more than 70,000 clones, 80% to 95% seen once. This chain joins TRBV12-5 and TRBJ1-1, with 9 positions matching TRBD1. This sequence originates from a female donor with multiple sclerosis, enrolled in a pregnancy study. The sample was peripheral blood, taken before pregnancy. The CDR3 region has the DNA TGTGCTAGTGGCAAGGGACAGGGTAAAGAAGCTTTCTTT. As protein: CASGKGQGKEAFF.